These T cell receptor beta chains were read from a single sample in a study of cytomegalovirus exposure and HLA in healthy donors. The data were produced by immunoSEQ multiplex PCR, yet TCRdb's version contains in-frame clones alone and is incomplete. Altogether about 150,000 clones are present, approximately 88% being singletons, with the ten largest covering 1.5% to 1.7%. Material: PBMCs. The receptors were sampled from a woman aged 18-30 years in good health and CMV-seronegative. The CDR3 runs from the conserved cysteine through the conserved F or W. D genes are given only for firm matches.

D gene	V gene	CDR3 protein
TRBD1	TRBV23-1	CASSQSGTGANEQYF
TRBD1	TRBV5-1	CASSLGQGGNTIYF
TRBD1	TRBV19	CASRSGTGTSYEQYF
NA	TRBV6-1	CASTPGGSEAFF
TRBD2	TRBV5-1	CASSLARGGLEQYF
NA	TRBV18	CASSLDSISGNTIYF
TRBD1	TRBV6-5	CASSPTGVGNQPQHF
TRBD2	TRBV6-5	CASSPSGGDWETQYF
NA	TRBV5-1	CASSLGLQGGTEAFF
TRBD1	TRBV6-1	CASSEALGQGATEAFF
NA	TRBV6-6	CASSPSGDYGYTF
TRBD1	TRBV25-1	CASSEYRGDRGNEKLFF
NA	TRBV18	CASSPGQNTEAFF
TRBD1	TRBV18	CASSPPRTGAVNTEAFF
TRBD1	TRBV7-9	CASSLGTGAGELFF
TRBD1	TRBV7-9	CASSSGTGDATEAFF
TRBD2	TRBV9	CASSVAVGLVTNTQYF
NA	TRBV5-1	CASSLAGGGTEAFF
TRBD1	TRBV19	CASSIVGRGPQETQYF
TRBD2	TRBV7-9	CASSLGASGPSYEQYF
NA	TRBV11-2	CASSLRSSLEETQYF
TRBD1	TRBV6-6	CASSYSTGTSSYEQYF
NA	TRBV7-9	CASSSPGWNQPQHF
TRBD1	TRBV7-9	CASSPTGLNIQYF
NA	TRBV19	CASSIQPRSSGNTIYF
TRBD1	TRBV5-5	CASSPGDRISRNTIYF
NA	TRBV2	CASSEEETGYGYTF
TRBD1	TRBV23-1	CASSQSETGPPGANVLTF
TRBD1	TRBV12-5	CASGWPHRQGRYEKLFF
NA	TRBV28	CASSPTTGLLNTEAFF
NA	TRBV5-1	CASSLGNSNQPQHF
NA	TRBV30	CAGSSHVDRTSGNTIYF
TRBD1	TRBV7-8	CASSLRTGNYTF
NA	TRBV28	CASSLSSRTEAFF
NA	TRBV19	CASSIRGNQPQHF
NA	TRBV5-4	CASSLGHLMAGLTEAFF
NA	TRBV2	CASSAYSTDTQYF
NA	TRBV11-2	CASSPNLQGHEQYF
TRBD1	TRBV5-1	CASSSPPGTGGALNEQFF
TRBD2	TRBV28	CASIEAGGPDTDTQYF
TRBD1	TRBV7-9	CASSSGTGGQPQHF